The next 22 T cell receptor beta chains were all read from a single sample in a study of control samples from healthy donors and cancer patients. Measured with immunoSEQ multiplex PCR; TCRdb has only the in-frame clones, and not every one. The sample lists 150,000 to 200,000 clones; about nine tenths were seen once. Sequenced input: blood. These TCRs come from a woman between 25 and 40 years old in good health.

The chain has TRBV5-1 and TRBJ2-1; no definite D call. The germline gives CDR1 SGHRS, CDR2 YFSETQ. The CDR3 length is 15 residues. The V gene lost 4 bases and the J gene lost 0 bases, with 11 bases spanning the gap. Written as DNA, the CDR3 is TGCGCCAGCAGCAGTAAACCTAGCTCCTACAATGAGCAGTTCTTC. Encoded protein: CASSSKPSSYNEQFF.

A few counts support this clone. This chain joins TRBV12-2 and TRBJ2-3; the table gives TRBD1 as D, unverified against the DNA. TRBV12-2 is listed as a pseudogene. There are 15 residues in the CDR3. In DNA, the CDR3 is TGTGCAAGTCGCTTATACGGCAGGGATAGTGATACGCAGTATTTT. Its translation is CASRLYGRDSDTQYF.

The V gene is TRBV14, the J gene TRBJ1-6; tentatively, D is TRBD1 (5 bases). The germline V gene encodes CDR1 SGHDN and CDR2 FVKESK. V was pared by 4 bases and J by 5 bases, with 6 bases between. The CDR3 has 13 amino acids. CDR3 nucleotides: TGTGCCAGCAGCCGGGACGATAATTCACCCCTCCACTTT. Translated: CASSRDDNSPLHF. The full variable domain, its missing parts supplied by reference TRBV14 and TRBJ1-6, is EAGVTQFPSHSVIEKGQTVTLRCDPISGHDNLYWYRRVMGKEIKFLLHFVKESKQDESGMPNNRFLAERTGGTYSTLKVQPAELEDSGVYFCASSRDDNSPLHFGNGTRLTVT.

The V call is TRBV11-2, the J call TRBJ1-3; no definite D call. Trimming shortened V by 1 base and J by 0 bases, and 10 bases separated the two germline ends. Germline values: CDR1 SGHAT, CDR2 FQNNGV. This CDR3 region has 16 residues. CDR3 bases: TGTGCCAGCAGCTTAGGGCGGCGACCCTCTGGAAACACCATATATTTT. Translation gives CASSLGRRPSGNTIYF.

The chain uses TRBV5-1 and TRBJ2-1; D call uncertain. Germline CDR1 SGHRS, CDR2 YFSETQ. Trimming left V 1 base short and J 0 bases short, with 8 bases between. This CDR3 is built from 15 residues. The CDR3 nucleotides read TGCGCCAGCAGCTTGTTGGGGTTCTCCTACAATGAGCAGTTCTTC. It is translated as CASSLLGFSYNEQFF.

In nucleotides, the CDR3 is TGTGCCAGCAGCAAACAGGGGGCTCAGCCCCAGCATTTT. It encodes CASSKQGAQPQHF. The chain joins TRBV5-8 to TRBJ1-5, with 9 bases lining up with TRBD1. Germline V gene data show CDR1 as SGHTS and CDR2 as YDEGEE. V shed 4 bases and J 6 bases; nucleotides not matched to a gene: 2. CDR3 length: 13 amino acids. Using reference TRBV5-8 and TRBJ1-5 for the parts outside the CDR3, the full variable domain is EAGVTQSPTHLIKTRGQQATLRCSPISGHTSVYWYQQALGLGLQFLLWYDEGEERNRGNFPPRFSGRQFPNYSSELNVNALELEDSALYLCASSKQGAQPQHFGDGTRLSIL.

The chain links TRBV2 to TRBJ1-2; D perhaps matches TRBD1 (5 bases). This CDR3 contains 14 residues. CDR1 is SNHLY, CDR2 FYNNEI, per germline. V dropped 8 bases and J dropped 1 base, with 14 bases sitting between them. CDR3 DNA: TGTGCCAGCGGGCCGGGTAGGGGTAACTATGGCTACACCTTC. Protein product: CASGPGRGNYGYTF.

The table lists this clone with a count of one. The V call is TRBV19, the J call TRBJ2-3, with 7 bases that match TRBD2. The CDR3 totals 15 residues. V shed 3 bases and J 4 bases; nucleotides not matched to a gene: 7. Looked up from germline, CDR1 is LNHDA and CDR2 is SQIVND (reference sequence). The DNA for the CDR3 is TGTGCCAGTAGTATGTGGGGGGGAAGGTCAGATACGCAGTATTTT. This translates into CASSMWGGRSDTQYF. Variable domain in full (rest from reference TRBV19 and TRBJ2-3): DGGITQSPKYLFRKEGQNVTLSCEQNLNHDAMYWYRQDPGQGLRLIYYSQIVNDFQKGDIAEGYSVSREKKESFPLTVTSAQKNPTAFYLCASSMWGGRSDTQYFGPGTRLTVL.

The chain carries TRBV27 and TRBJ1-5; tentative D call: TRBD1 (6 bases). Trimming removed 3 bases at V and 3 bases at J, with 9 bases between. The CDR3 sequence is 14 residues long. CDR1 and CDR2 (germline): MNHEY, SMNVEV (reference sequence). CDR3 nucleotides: TGTGCCAGCAGTTTCGACAGGACCAATCAGCCCCAGCATTTT. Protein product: CASSFDRTNQPQHF.

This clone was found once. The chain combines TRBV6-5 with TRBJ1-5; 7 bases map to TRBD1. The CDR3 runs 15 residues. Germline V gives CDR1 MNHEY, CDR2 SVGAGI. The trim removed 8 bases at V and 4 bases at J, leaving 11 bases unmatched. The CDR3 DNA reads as TGTGCCAGCTCTCCAGACAGGGCGGGAAATCAGCCCCAGCATTTT. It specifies CASSPDRAGNQPQHF.

The CDR3 is CASSYEGNEKLFF. The CDR3 nucleotides are TGTGCCAGCAGTTACGAGGGGAATGAAAAACTGTTTTTT. This chain uses TRBV6-5 with TRBJ1-4; possibly TRBD1 for D (5 bases). Germline CDR1 reads MNHEY; CDR2 reads SVGAGI. This CDR3 spans 13 amino acids. Trimming took 2 bases from V and 5 from J, leaving 6 bases between them.

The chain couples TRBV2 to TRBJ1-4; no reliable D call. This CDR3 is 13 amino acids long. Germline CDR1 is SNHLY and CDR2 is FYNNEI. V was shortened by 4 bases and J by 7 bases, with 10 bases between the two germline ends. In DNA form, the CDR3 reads TGTGCCAGCAGTGTGACCGGGAGTGAAAAACTGTTTTTT. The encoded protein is CASSVTGSEKLFF.

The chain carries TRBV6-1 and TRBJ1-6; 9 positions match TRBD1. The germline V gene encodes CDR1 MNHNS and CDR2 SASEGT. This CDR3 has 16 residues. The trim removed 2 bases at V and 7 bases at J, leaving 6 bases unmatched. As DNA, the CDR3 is TGTGCCAGCAGTGAAAACCCGACAGGGGGAAATTCACCCCTCCACTTT. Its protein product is CASSENPTGGNSPLHF.

CDR3 sequence (DNA): TGTGCCAGCAGTTTGGCGGGACAGGGTTCTTATGGCTACACCTTC. This encodes CASSLAGQGSYGYTF. This chain uses TRBV28 with TRBJ1-2; 9 nucleotides match TRBD1. The CDR3 is 15 residues long. Looked up from germline, CDR1 is MDHEN and CDR2 is SYDVKM. Unmatched junction bases numbered 7, after V lost 3 bases and J lost 5 bases.

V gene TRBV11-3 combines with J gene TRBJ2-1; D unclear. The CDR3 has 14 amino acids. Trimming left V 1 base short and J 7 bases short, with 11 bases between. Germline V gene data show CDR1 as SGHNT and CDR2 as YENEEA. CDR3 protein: CASSLGVYRNEQFF. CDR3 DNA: TGTGCCAGCAGCTTAGGGGTTTATAGGAATGAGCAGTTCTTC.

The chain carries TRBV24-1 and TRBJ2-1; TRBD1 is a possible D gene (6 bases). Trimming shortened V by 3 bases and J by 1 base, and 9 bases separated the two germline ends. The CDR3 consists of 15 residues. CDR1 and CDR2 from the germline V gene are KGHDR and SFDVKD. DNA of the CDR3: TGTGCCACCAGTGATGTGACAGGATCCTACAATGAGCAGTTCTTC. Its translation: CATSDVTGSYNEQFF.

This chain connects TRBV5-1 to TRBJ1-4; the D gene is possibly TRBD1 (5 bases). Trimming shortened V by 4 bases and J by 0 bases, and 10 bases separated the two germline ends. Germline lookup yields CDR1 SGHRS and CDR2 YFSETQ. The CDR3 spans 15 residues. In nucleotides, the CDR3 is TGCGCCAGCAGCGTGACAGTTGCAACTAATGAAAAACTGTTTTTT. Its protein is CASSVTVATNEKLFF.

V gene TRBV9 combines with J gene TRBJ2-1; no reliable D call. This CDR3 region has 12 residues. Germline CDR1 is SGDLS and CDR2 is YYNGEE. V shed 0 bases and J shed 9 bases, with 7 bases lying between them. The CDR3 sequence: CASSVVGGEQFF. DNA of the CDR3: TGTGCCAGCAGCGTAGTGGGCGGTGAGCAGTTCTTC.

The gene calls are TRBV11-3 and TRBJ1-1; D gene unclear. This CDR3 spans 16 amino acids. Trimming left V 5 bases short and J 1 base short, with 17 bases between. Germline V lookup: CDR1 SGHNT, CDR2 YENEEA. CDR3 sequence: CASSPWEGWGNTEAFF. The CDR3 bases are TGTGCCAGCAGCCCCTGGGAGGGTTGGGGGAACACTGAAGCTTTCTTT.

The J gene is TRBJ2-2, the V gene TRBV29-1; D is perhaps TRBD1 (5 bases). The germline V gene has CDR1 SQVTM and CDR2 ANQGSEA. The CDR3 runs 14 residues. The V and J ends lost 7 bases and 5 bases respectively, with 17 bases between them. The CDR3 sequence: CSATPGLGTGELFF. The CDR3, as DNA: TGCAGCGCTACTCCAGGGTTAGGGACCGGGGAGCTGTTTTTT.

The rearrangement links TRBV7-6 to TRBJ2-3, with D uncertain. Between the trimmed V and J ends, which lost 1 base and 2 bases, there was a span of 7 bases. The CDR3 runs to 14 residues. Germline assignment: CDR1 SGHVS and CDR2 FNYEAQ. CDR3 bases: TGTGCCAGCAGCTTAGTGGGGTACACAGATACGCAGTATTTT. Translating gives CASSLVGYTDTQYF. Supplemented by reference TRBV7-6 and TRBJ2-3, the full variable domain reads GAGVSQSPRYKVTKRGQDVALRCDPISGHVSLYWYRQALGQGPEFLTYFNYEAQQDKSGLPNDRFSAERPEGSISTLTIQRTEQRDSAMYRCASSLVGYTDTQYFGPGTRLTVL.

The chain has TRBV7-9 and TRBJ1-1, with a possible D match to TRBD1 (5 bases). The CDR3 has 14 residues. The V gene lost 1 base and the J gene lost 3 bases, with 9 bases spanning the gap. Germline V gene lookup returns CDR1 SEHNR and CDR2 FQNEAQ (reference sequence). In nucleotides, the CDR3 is TGTGCCAGCAGCTTAGGGGGGAGGGACACTGAAGCTTTCTTT. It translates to CASSLGGRDTEAFF. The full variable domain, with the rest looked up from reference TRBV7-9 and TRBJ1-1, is DTGVSQNPRHKITKRGQNVTFRCDPISEHNRLYWYRQTLGQGPEFLTYFQNEAQLEKSRLLSDRFSAERPKGSFSTLEIQRTEQGDSAMYLCASSLGGRDTEAFFGQGTRLTVV.